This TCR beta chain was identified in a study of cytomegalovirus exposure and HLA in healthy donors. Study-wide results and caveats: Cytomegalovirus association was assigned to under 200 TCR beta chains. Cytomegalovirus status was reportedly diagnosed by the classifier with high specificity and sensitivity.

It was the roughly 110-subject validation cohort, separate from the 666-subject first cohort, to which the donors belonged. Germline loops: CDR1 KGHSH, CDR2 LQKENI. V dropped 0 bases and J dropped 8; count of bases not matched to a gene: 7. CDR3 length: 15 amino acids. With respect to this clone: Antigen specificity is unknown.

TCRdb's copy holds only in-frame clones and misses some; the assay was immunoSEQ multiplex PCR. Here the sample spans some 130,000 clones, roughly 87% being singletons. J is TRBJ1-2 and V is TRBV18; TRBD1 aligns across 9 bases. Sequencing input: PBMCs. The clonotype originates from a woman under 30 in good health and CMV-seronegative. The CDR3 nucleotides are TGTGCCAGCTCACCACCGAGGACAGGGGACCTGGGCTACACCTTC. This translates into CASSPPRTGDLGYTF.